This T cell receptor beta chain was retrieved from a study of shared clonotypes between healthy human individuals. Sequencing used immunoSEQ multiplex PCR; TCRdb keeps in-frame clones, though not all of them. The sample carries roughly 1,500,000 clones, nearly 99% recorded once. Trimming cost V 1 base and J 4 bases; bases outside gene matches: 5. The CDR3 is made up of 15 amino acids. Germline V gene lookup returns CDR1 MGHDK and CDR2 SYGVNS. The J gene is TRBJ2-5, the V gene TRBV25-1; TRBD1 aligns across 8 bases. Sequencing was performed on naive CD4+ T cells sorted from blood. As to subset: CD45RA+ positively selected. This sequence was found in a man between 25 and 39 years old in good health. CDR3 protein: CASSEFQGAGETQYF. CDR3 DNA sequence: TGTGCCAGCAGTGAATTCCAGGGGGCGGGAGAGACCCAGTACTTC.